Each of the 25 T cell receptor beta chains below was sequenced from the same sample in a study of OX40 agonist ivuxolimab in advanced cancers. Sequenced by immunoSEQ multiplex PCR; TCRdb stores in-frame clones only, minus some. The sample comprises roughly 63,000 clones, 89% of which are singletons, and approximately 13% rests with the top ten. This specimen consisted of CD4+ or CD8+ T cells sorted from blood, obtained in a trial of the OX40 agonist ivuxolimab. The receptors come from an adult with an advanced solid tumor such as melanoma, head and neck, liver or kidney cancer.

V is TRBV19 and J is TRBJ2-2, with TRBD1 matching 9 bases. Germline CDR1 reads LNHDA; CDR2 reads SQIVND (reference sequence). CDR3 length: 16 residues. The V gene end was trimmed by 5 bases and the J gene end by 6 bases; junction bases not matched to a gene: 10. The CDR3 coding sequence is TGTGCCAGTAGTCCCGGGACAGGGATACTTGCCGGGGAGCTGTTTTTT. Its protein product is CASSPGTGILAGELFF.

This clone was observed a single time. The CDR3 DNA reads as TGTGCCAGCAGCTTATGGACGGCGAACACTGAAGCTTTCTTT. It is translated as CASSLWTANTEAFF. The genes are TRBV11-2 and TRBJ1-1; D gene ambiguous. Germline V gene lookup returns CDR1 SGHAT and CDR2 FQNNGV. The CDR3 runs 14 residues. Trimming stripped 2 bases from V and 1 base from J, with 8 bases between.

Here the CDR3 reads CASSEGYLSGNTIYF. DNA for the CDR3: TGTGCCAGCAGTGAAGGTTATCTCTCTGGAAACACCATATATTTT. The chain has TRBV2 and TRBJ1-3; D call uncertain. The CDR3 covers 15 residues. V was cut by 1 base and J by 0 bases, with 7 bases left in between. Germline values: CDR1 SNHLY, CDR2 FYNNEI.

The gene calls are TRBV30 and TRBJ2-3; 9 bases match TRBD2. CDR1 is GTSNPN and CDR2 is SVGIG in the germline V gene (reference sequence). The CDR3 is 14 residues long. Unmatched junction bases numbered 9, after V lost 6 bases and J lost 5 bases. The CDR3 protein is CACQTSGPRDTQYF. The CDR3 nucleotides are TGTGCCTGTCAGACTAGCGGACCTAGAGATACGCAGTATTTT. Full variable domain (outside the CDR3, taken from reference TRBV30 and TRBJ2-3): SQTIHQWPATLVQPVGSPLSLECTVEGTSNPNLYWYRQAAGRGLQLLFYSVGIGQISSEVPQNLSASRPQDRQFILSSKKLLLSDSGFYLCACQTSGPRDTQYFGPGTRLTVL.

The CDR3 nucleotides read TGCGCCAGCAGCCAATGGACAGGGACCAATCAGCCCCAGCATTTT. This encodes CASSQWTGTNQPQHF. The chain combines TRBV4-1 with TRBJ1-5; the match to TRBD1 covers 8 bases. Germline CDR1 reads MGHRA; CDR2 reads YSYEKL. This CDR3 has 15 amino acids. V shed 2 bases, J shed 3 bases, and the junction held 3 bases outside the gene matches.

The chain employs TRBV10-2 and TRBJ2-5; 8 positions match TRBD2. Germline V gives CDR1 WSHSY, CDR2 SAAADI. The CDR3 runs to 14 residues. After removal of 8 bases from V and 4 bases from J, the junction contained 9 bases not matched to a gene. CDR3 protein: CASVEAGVAETQYF. The CDR3 nucleotides read TGCGCCAGCGTGGAAGCGGGAGTGGCAGAGACCCAGTACTTC.

The chain carries TRBV14 and TRBJ2-3; D might be TRBD2 (5 bases). Germline values: CDR1 SGHDN, CDR2 FVKESK. There are 16 residues in the CDR3. V lost 1 base and J 3 bases, leaving 14 bases between the germline ends. This CDR3 reads CASSQGGFSGTDTQYF. For the CDR3, the DNA is TGTGCCAGCAGCCAAGGCGGTTTCAGCGGTACAGATACGCAGTATTTT.

V gene TRBV7-9 combines with J gene TRBJ1-2; possibly TRBD1 for D (5 bases). The CDR3 extends over 18 amino acids. Trimming shortened V by 1 base and J by 8 bases, and 26 bases separated the two germline ends. Germline V CDR1 and CDR2: SEHNR, FQNEAQ (reference sequence). For the CDR3, the DNA is TGTGCCAGCAGCTTAGGACTCTCAGAGGTGGGGCATCGAGACGGCTACACCTTC. This encodes CASSLGLSEVGHRDGYTF.

This sequence joins TRBV27 and TRBJ2-3; 10 bases map to TRBD2. This CDR3 contains 14 residues. Germline V gene sequence: CDR1 MNHEY, CDR2 SMNVEV (reference sequence). The V segment lost 8 bases and the J segment 4 bases; nucleotides outside the gene matches: 6. CDR3 nucleotide sequence: TGTGCCAGCGGGGGACTAGCGTCCCCAGATACGCAGTATTTT. This translates into CASGGLASPDTQYF.

V is TRBV5-4 and J is TRBJ1-5, with 10 bases identical to TRBD1. J lost 7 bases, V lost 0 bases, and 4 bases had no gene match. Germline assignment: CDR1 SGHNT and CDR2 YYREEE (reference sequence). The CDR3 is 15 residues long. CDR3 protein: CASSLVGQGLQPQHF. The CDR3 nucleotides read TGTGCCAGCAGCTTGGTGGGACAGGGGTTGCAGCCCCAGCATTTT.

The genes are TRBV27 and TRBJ1-2; no reliable D call. V was trimmed by 5 bases and J by 5 bases, leaving 12 bases between them. CDR1 is MNHEY, CDR2 SMNVEV, per germline (reference sequence). The CDR3 has 13 residues. CDR3 DNA: TGTGCCAGCAGTAATGGTCCGAGTTATGGCTACACCTTC. It specifies CASSNGPSYGYTF.

The V call is TRBV4-3, the J call TRBJ2-1, with D possibly matching TRBD2 (5 bases). This CDR3 has 12 amino acids. V was cut by 3 bases and J by 8 bases, with 8 bases left in between. Germline CDR1 reads LGHNA; CDR2 reads YSLEER. CDR3 DNA sequence: TGCGCCAGCAGCCAGGGAGCGGATGAGCAGTTCTTC. Residues: CASSQGADEQFF.

The chain has TRBV19 and TRBJ2-5; 7 bases are a match to TRBD2. The V and J ends lost 1 base and 5 bases, in that order; junction bases with no gene match: 7. Germline CDR1 and CDR2: LNHDA and SQIVND (reference sequence). The CDR3 is 15 amino acids. This CDR3 is CASSIVIAGEETQYF. CDR3 bases: TGTGCCAGTAGTATAGTTATAGCGGGTGAGGAGACCCAGTACTTC.

This chain joins TRBV7-8 and TRBJ2-6; no reliable D call. This CDR3 region has 13 residues. Looked up from germline, CDR1 is SGHVS and CDR2 is FQNEAQ. The ends were cut back, 4 bases at V and 1 base at J, with 2 bases in the middle. The chain's CDR3 is CASSSSGANVLTF. For the CDR3, the DNA is TGTGCCAGCAGCTCATCTGGGGCCAACGTCCTGACTTTC. Filled out from reference TRBV7-8 and TRBJ2-6, the complete variable domain reads GAGVSQSPRYKVAKRGQDVALRCDPISGHVSLFWYQQALGQGPEFLTYFQNEAQLDKSGLPSDRFFAERPEGSVSTLKIQRTQQEDSAVYLCASSSSGANVLTFGAGSRLTVL.

V usage is TRBV10-3 and J usage is TRBJ1-1; D gene unclear. The CDR3 is made up of 12 amino acids. CDR1 and CDR2 (germline): ENHRY, SYGVKD. Trimming left V 4 bases short and J 8 bases short, with 11 bases between. The CDR3 here is CAISAGRREAFF. Here the CDR3 DNA reads TGTGCCATCAGTGCCGGACGTCGAGAAGCTTTCTTT.

In its sample, this clone was seen once. The CDR3, as DNA: TGTGCCAGCAGCCCCAGGGTGGCGGTATACAATGAGCAGTTCTTC. Translated: CASSPRVAVYNEQFF. The V call is TRBV7-2, the J call TRBJ2-1, with D tentatively TRBD1 (5 bases). Germline V lookup: CDR1 SGHTA, CDR2 FQGNSA. V dropped 5 bases and J dropped 4 bases, with 15 bases sitting between them. The CDR3 consists of 15 residues.

The rearrangement uses TRBV5-5 and TRBJ1-2, with 7 bases identical to TRBD1. J gave up 7 bases and V 3 bases, and 6 bases lay outside the gene matches. Germline loops: CDR1 SGHKS, CDR2 YYEKEE (reference sequence). This CDR3 spans 13 amino acids. Here the CDR3 reads CASSSQGWRGYTF. Written as DNA, the CDR3 is TGTGCCAGCAGCTCACAGGGGTGGCGTGGCTACACCTTC.

The V call is TRBV7-9, the J call TRBJ2-1, with 11 bases identical to TRBD2. The CDR3 extends over 16 amino acids. Germline lookup yields CDR1 SEHNR and CDR2 FQNEAQ (reference sequence). The V segment lost 4 bases and the J segment 7 bases; nucleotides outside the gene matches: 9. This CDR3 reads CASSSSSGLAVNEQFF. The CDR3 nucleotides are TGTGCCAGCAGCTCTTCCTCGGGACTAGCGGTAAATGAGCAGTTCTTC. Full variable domain (missing parts from reference TRBV7-9 and TRBJ2-1): DTGVSQNPRHKITKRGQNVTFRCDPISEHNRLYWYRQTLGQGPEFLTYFQNEAQLEKSRLLSDRFSAERPKGSFSTLEIQRTEQGDSAMYLCASSSSSGLAVNEQFFGPGTRLTVL.

The chain couples TRBV4-3 to TRBJ1-1; 7 bases match TRBD1. CDR3 length: 14 residues. V was pared by 2 bases and J by 6 bases, with 6 bases of the junction left unmatched. Germline loops: CDR1 LGHNA, CDR2 YSLEER. CDR3: CASSQTSRGPEAFF. CDR3 sequence (DNA): TGCGCCAGCAGCCAAACCTCGAGGGGGCCTGAAGCTTTCTTT.

V gene TRBV4-1 combines with J gene TRBJ1-1; D is undetermined. V was clipped by 1 base and J by 0 bases, with 6 bases between them. The CDR3 is made up of 14 amino acids. Germline CDR1 MGHRA, CDR2 YSYEKL. CDR3 coding DNA: TGCGCCAGCAGCCAAGGTCCGGTGAACACTGAAGCTTTCTTT. This translates into CASSQGPVNTEAFF.

CDR3 in amino acids: CASSGKEGVNEQFF. The DNA of the CDR3 is TGTGCCAGCAGCGGGAAGGAGGGGGTGAATGAGCAGTTCTTC. The V call is TRBV9, the J call TRBJ2-1; D tentatively fits TRBD1 or TRBD2 (6 bases each). The CDR3 contains 14 residues. The V end was cut by 3 bases, the J end by 7 bases, with 14 bases between. Germline V gives CDR1 SGDLS, CDR2 YYNGEE.

The rearrangement uses TRBV28 and TRBJ2-3; D may correspond to TRBD1 or TRBD2 (5 bases each). This CDR3 region has 16 residues. Trimming took off 5 bases at V and 4 bases at J, with 19 bases between the two ends. Germline V gene lookup returns CDR1 MDHEN and CDR2 SYDVKM. Here the CDR3 reads CASSPRDRLIPDTQYF. CDR3 DNA sequence: TGTGCCAGCAGTCCCAGGGACCGCCTTATTCCAGATACGCAGTATTTT.

The chain employs TRBV9 and TRBJ1-1, with D hard to call. Germline V gives CDR1 SGDLS, CDR2 YYNGEE. The CDR3 is made up of 13 amino acids. Trimming took off 4 bases at V and 2 bases at J, with 9 bases between the two ends. CDR3 nucleotide sequence: TGTGCCAGCAGCCGTGAGGGTAACACTGAAGCTTTCTTT. Amino acid sequence: CASSREGNTEAFF.

This chain uses TRBV19 with TRBJ1-5; 7 bases match TRBD1. V was pared by 5 bases and J by 4 bases, with 14 bases of the junction left unmatched. The V gene's germline CDR1 is LNHDA and CDR2 SQIVND (reference sequence). This CDR3 contains 17 residues. CDR3 in amino acids: CASSAQKDRMTNQPQHF. The CDR3 coding sequence is TGTGCCAGTAGTGCCCAGAAGGACAGGATGACAAATCAGCCCCAGCATTTT.

This chain uses TRBV9 with TRBJ2-5; 8 bases are shared with TRBD1. Unmatched junction bases numbered 4, after V lost 1 base and J lost 5 bases. Germline V lookup: CDR1 SGDLS, CDR2 YYNGEE. This CDR3 region has 14 residues. In DNA form, the CDR3 reads TGTGCCAGCAGCGTACAGGGGGCTTGGGAGACCCAGTACTTC. It translates to CASSVQGAWETQYF.